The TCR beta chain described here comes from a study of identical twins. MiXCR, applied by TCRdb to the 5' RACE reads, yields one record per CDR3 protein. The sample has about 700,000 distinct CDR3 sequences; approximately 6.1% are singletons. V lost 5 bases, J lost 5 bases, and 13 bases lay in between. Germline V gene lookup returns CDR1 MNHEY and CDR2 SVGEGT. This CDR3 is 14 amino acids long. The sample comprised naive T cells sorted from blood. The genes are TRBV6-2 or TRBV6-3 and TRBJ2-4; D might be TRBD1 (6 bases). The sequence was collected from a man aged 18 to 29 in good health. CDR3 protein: CASSQTGRENIQYF. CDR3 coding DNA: TGTGCCAGCAGTCAGACAGGACGGGAAAACATTCAGTACTTC.